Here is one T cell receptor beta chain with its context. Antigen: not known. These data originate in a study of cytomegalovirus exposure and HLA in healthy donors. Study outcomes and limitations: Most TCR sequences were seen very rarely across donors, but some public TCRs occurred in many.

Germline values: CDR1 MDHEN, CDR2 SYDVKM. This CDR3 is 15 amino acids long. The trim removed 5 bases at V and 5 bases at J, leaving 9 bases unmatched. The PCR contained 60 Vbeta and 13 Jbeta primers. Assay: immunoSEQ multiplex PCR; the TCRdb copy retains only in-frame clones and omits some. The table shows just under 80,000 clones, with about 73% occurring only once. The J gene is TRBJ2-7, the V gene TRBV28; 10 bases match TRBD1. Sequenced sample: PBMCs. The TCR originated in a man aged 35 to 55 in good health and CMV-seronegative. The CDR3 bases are TGTGCCAGCAGTAAAATGGGACAGGGGTCGGACGAGCAGTACTTC. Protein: CASSKMGQGSDEQYF.